This T cell receptor (beta chain) originates from a study of shared clonotypes between healthy human individuals. Study results and caveats: Among donors, sharing of clonotypes was expected to be affected by sequencing depth. The study drew on few donors, limiting represented genetic and exposure-history diversity.

Note on this clone: The antigen is unknown.

The repertoire was sequenced with immunoSEQ multiplex PCR; TCRdb's copy has only in-frame clones and lacks some. The data show roughly 2,500,000 clones, over 85% seen once. The V gene lost 1 base and the J gene lost 5 bases, with 25 bases spanning the gap. The CDR3 is 19 amino acids. In germline, CDR1 is SGDLS, CDR2 YYNGEE. The gene calls are TRBV9 and TRBJ2-1; weak D call: TRBD2 (6 bases). The receptor was derived from a man aged 18 to 30 in good health. Some clones in this sample may be carry-over from other donors' samples. Sequences were obtained from naive CD4+ T cells from PBMCs. Subset specified: CD45RA+ positively selected. For the CDR3, the DNA is TGTGCCAGCAGCGTACAACCAATGCCGGGACTCAAAGGGAACAATGAGCAGTTCTTC. Protein product: CASSVQPMPGLKGNNEQFF.